This entry lists 10 T cell receptor beta chains sequenced from one sample in a study of blood T cell repertoires in COVID-19. The method was immunoSEQ multiplex PCR; TCRdb's version includes in-frame clones alone and lacks a portion of them. Of about 150,000 clones in the sample, 84% were seen once. Material for sequencing was PBMCs or T cells enriched from blood (not recorded which). The receptors derive from a woman aged 50 to 65 who had been exposed to COVID-19.

This clone was detected a few times. CDR3 DNA: TGCGCCAGCAGCTTGGAGAATACAAACTACGAGCAGTACTTC. It is translated as CASSLENTNYEQYF. V and J are TRBV5-1 and TRBJ2-7; no definite D call. This CDR3 has 14 amino acids. V lost 0 bases and J lost 3, with 10 bases in between. The V gene's germline CDR1 is SGHRS and CDR2 YFSETQ.

CDR3 DNA sequence: TGCGCCAGCAGCCTAGGTGTAGGGACAGTGACGAACACTGAAGCTTTCTTT. Its translation is CASSLGVGTVTNTEAFF. The chain links TRBV4-3 to TRBJ1-1; 7 bases match TRBD1. The CDR3 contains 17 residues. CDR1 and CDR2 (germline): LGHNA, YSLEER. After removal of 4 bases from V and 1 base from J, the junction contained 12 bases not matched to a gene.

The rearrangement uses TRBV29-1 and TRBJ2-1, with D maybe TRBD2 (6 bases). Germline V gives CDR1 SQVTM, CDR2 ANQGSEA. The CDR3 spans 11 residues. V was shortened by 6 bases and J by 7 bases, with 10 bases between the two germline ends. The CDR3: CSVGLPNEQFF. In nucleotides, the CDR3 is TGCAGCGTGGGACTCCCGAATGAGCAGTTCTTC.

The V gene is TRBV7-9, the J gene TRBJ1-6; D ambiguous. Trimming took 4 bases from V and 2 from J, leaving 9 bases between them. Looked up from germline, CDR1 is SEHNR and CDR2 is FQNEAQ (reference sequence). The CDR3 length is 15 residues. The CDR3 loop is CASSSSRTYNSPLHF. For the CDR3, the DNA is TGTGCCAGCAGCTCGTCCAGGACCTATAATTCACCCCTCCACTTT.

The J gene is TRBJ2-7, the V gene TRBV18, with 7 positions matching TRBD2. CDR1 KGHSH and CDR2 LQKENI come from the germline V gene. After removal of 0 bases from V and 6 bases from J, the junction contained 8 bases not matched to a gene. There are 15 residues in the CDR3. The CDR3 sequence: CASSPPAGALSEQYF. DNA of the CDR3: TGTGCCAGCTCACCACCGGCGGGAGCCTTGAGCGAGCAGTACTTC.

The chain recombines TRBV7-9 with TRBJ1-6, with 11 bases identical to TRBD1. Germline CDR1 reads SEHNR; CDR2 reads FQNEAQ (reference sequence). V shed 3 bases, J shed 5 bases, and the junction held 3 bases outside the gene matches. CDR3 length equals 16 residues. The CDR3 DNA follows: TGTGCCAGCAGCTTGGGACAGGGGGAAGATAATTCACCCCTCCACTTT. Translation: CASSLGQGEDNSPLHF.

The J gene is TRBJ1-6, the V gene TRBV10-3, with 8 bases lining up with TRBD1. The CDR3 contains 17 residues. The trim removed 3 bases at V and 10 bases at J, leaving 14 bases unmatched. Germline V gives CDR1 ENHRY, CDR2 SYGVKD. The CDR3 is CAISDGVFGTGKSPLHF. CDR3 coding DNA: TGTGCCATCAGTGATGGGGTCTTTGGGACAGGTAAATCACCCCTCCACTTT.

This sequence joins TRBV12-3 or TRBV12-4 and TRBJ2-7; TRBD1 might be the D (6 bases). The CDR3 covers 12 residues. V lost 4 bases and J lost 5, with 9 bases in between. The CDR3 DNA reads as TGTGCCAGCAGTTCCCGGGACAACGAGCAGTACTTC. As protein: CASSSRDNEQYF.

This chain joins TRBV3-1 (or the pseudogene TRBV3-2) and TRBJ1-6; 10 bases fit TRBD1. This CDR3 has 15 amino acids. Germline CDR1 and CDR2: LGHDT and YNNKEL (reference sequence). V dropped 5 bases and J dropped 7; count of bases not matched to a gene: 5. The CDR3 region is CASSSGTGENSPLHF. For the CDR3, the DNA is TGTGCCAGCAGCTCAGGGACAGGGGAAAATTCACCCCTCCACTTT.

The chain couples TRBV2 to TRBJ1-2, with D perhaps matching TRBD1 (5 bases). The V gene's germline CDR1 is SNHLY and CDR2 FYNNEI. The length of the CDR3 is 15 residues. Between the trimmed V and J ends, which lost 3 bases and 4 bases, there was a span of 15 bases. The CDR3 reads CASSEGQTILYGYTF. For the CDR3, the DNA is TGTGCCAGCAGTGAGGGGCAGACCATTCTCTATGGCTACACCTTC.